These 7 T cell receptor beta chains share one sample of origin, sequenced in a study of blood T cell repertoires in COVID-19. Produced via immunoSEQ multiplex PCR; TCRdb's table is partial and in-frame only. Of 200,000 to 250,000 clones detected, approximately 81% appear once; the ten largest clones hold 15% to 20%. The sequenced sample consisted of peripheral blood. The receptors stem from a woman aged 80 or over with active or convalescent COVID-19.

This clone was found a few times. The chain has TRBV6-2 or TRBV6-3 and TRBJ2-1; TRBD2 might be the D (6 bases). This CDR3 comprises 12 residues. The germline V and J ends were trimmed by 8 bases and 15 bases, with 20 bases remaining between them. Germline V lookup: CDR1 MNHEY, CDR2 SVGEGT. The CDR3 reads CASGWPIGEVFF. In DNA form, the CDR3 reads TGTGCCAGCGGTTGGCCTATCGGGGAGGTGTTCTTC.

This chain links TRBV13 with TRBJ1-4; 9 bases agree with TRBD1. The V gene's germline CDR1 is PRHDT and CDR2 FYEKMQ (reference sequence). The CDR3 is 15 amino acids. V lost 4 bases, J lost 5 bases, and 5 bases stayed unmatched. The CDR3, as DNA: TGTGCCAGCAGCTACTTGACAGGGGGGAATGAAAAACTGTTTTTT. It is translated as CASSYLTGGNEKLFF. Filled out from reference TRBV13 and TRBJ1-4, the complete variable domain reads AAGVIQSPRHLIKEKRETATLKCYPIPRHDTVYWYQQGPGQDPQFLISFYEKMQSDKGSIPDRFSAQQFSDYHSELNMSSLELGDSALYFCASSYLTGGNEKLFFGSGTQLSVL.

The rearrangement uses TRBV11-3 and TRBJ1-5; 10 nucleotides match TRBD1. The CDR3 is 16 residues long. The V gene end was trimmed by 5 bases and the J gene end by 3 bases; junction bases not matched to a gene: 7. CDR1 is SGHNT and CDR2 is YENEEA in the germline V gene. The CDR3: CASSPGTGAANQPQHF. In DNA, the CDR3 is TGTGCCAGCAGCCCAGGGACAGGGGCCGCCAATCAGCCCCAGCATTTT. The variable domain in full, with the rest retrieved from reference TRBV11-3 and TRBJ1-5, is EAGVVQSPRYKIIEKKQPVAFWCNPISGHNTLYWYLQNLGQGPELLIRYENEEAVDDSQLPKDRFSAERLKGVDSTLKIQPAELGDSAVYLCASSPGTGAANQPQHFGDGTRLSIL.

V usage is TRBV29-1 and J usage is TRBJ2-3, with 11 bases identical to TRBD2. The ends lost 1 base at V and 6 bases at J; junction bases unmatched: 0. CDR1 and CDR2 from the germline V gene are SQVTM and ANQGSEA. There are 13 residues in the CDR3. CDR3 region: CSVEGLAGDTQYF. CDR3 DNA: TGCAGCGTTGAAGGACTAGCGGGGGATACGCAGTATTTT.

J is TRBJ2-1 and V is TRBV5-1; TRBD1 matches 9 bases. The V gene end was trimmed by 0 bases and the J gene end by 3 bases; junction bases not matched to a gene: 10. Germline assignment: CDR1 SGHRS and CDR2 YFSETQ. The CDR3 extends over 18 amino acids. The CDR3 reads CASSLAGQGSGGYNEQFF. The CDR3, as DNA: TGCGCCAGCAGCTTGGCCGGACAGGGGTCGGGGGGCTACAATGAGCAGTTCTTC. Together with reference TRBV5-1 and TRBJ2-1, the CDR3 gives the full variable domain: KAGVTQTPRYLIKTRGQQVTLSCSPISGHRSVSWYQQTPGQGLQFLFEYFSETQRNKGNFPGRFSGRQFSNSRSEMNVSTLELGDSALYLCASSLAGQGSGGYNEQFFGPGTRLTVL.

The rearrangement joins TRBV15 to TRBJ1-2; a weak D match, TRBD1 (5 bases). The CDR3 length is 14 residues. The V end lost 0 bases, the J end lost 4 bases, and 9 bases lay between the germline ends. Germline CDR1 and CDR2: LNHNV and YYDKDF (reference sequence). CDR3 nucleotide sequence: TGTGCCACCAGCAGAGAAACGGGACTCTATGGCTACACCTTC. Amino acids: CATSRETGLYGYTF.

The rearrangement uses TRBV25-1 and TRBJ2-5, with 12 nucleotides matching TRBD2. V shed 6 bases, J shed 0 bases, and the junction held 8 bases outside the gene matches. The CDR3 is made up of 17 amino acids. Germline V lookup: CDR1 MGHDK, CDR2 SYGVNS. In DNA form, the CDR3 reads TGTGCCAGCAGCCAAACCGGACTAGCGGGGTACCAAGAGACCCAGTACTTC. This codes for CASSQTGLAGYQETQYF. The full variable domain, its missing parts supplied by reference TRBV25-1 and TRBJ2-5, is EADIYQTPRYLVIGTGKKITLECSQTMGHDKMYWYQQDPGMELHLIHYSYGVNSTEKGDLSSESTVSRIRTEHFPLTLESARPSHTSQYLCASSQTGLAGYQETQYFGPGTRLLVL.